What follows are 29 T cell receptor beta chains derived from one specimen sequenced in a study of immune evolution from preneoplasia to lung adenocarcinoma. Sequenced by immunoSEQ multiplex PCR; TCRdb stores in-frame clones only, minus some. Here the sample spans 6,500 to 7,500 clones, approximately 80% being singletons. The source material was FFPE invasive lung adenocarcinoma tissue. Every receptor here comes from a person aged 35 to 50 with lung adenocarcinoma.

The CDR3, as DNA: TGCGCCAGCACCTTGTCCGAAACCTCAGGATACGAGCAGTACTTC. This codes for CASTLSETSGYEQYF. The V call is TRBV10-2, the J call TRBJ2-7; D gene ambiguous. Looked up from germline, CDR1 is WSHSY and CDR2 is SAAADI. The V end was cut by 7 bases, the J end by 4 bases, with 20 bases between. CDR3 length: 15 residues.

The V gene is TRBV21-1, the J gene TRBJ1-2; the table calls TRBD1, which could not be checked here. TRBV21-1 is marked as a pseudogene. The CDR3 totals 17 residues. DNA of the CDR3: TGTGCCAGCAGCAAAGGGCGAGCCAAGACATTTAACTATGGCTACACCTTC. Protein: CASSKGRAKTFNYGYTF.

CDR3 in DNA: TGTGCCAGCAAGGGGAATAACTATGGCTACACCTTC. Encoded protein: CASKGNNYGYTF. V usage is TRBV27 and J usage is TRBJ1-2; D is perhaps TRBD1 (5 bases). Trimming left V 7 bases short and J 1 base short, with 7 bases between. Per the germline V gene, CDR1 is MNHEY and CDR2 is SMNVEV (reference sequence). The CDR3 is 12 residues long.

The V and J genes are TRBV7-8 and TRBJ2-5; unclear D gene. The CDR3 covers 12 residues. Germline values: CDR1 SGHVS, CDR2 FQNEAQ. V was shortened by 2 bases and J by 5 bases, with 6 bases between the two germline ends. The CDR3 DNA is TGTGCCAGCAGCTTAATTTTGGAGACCCAGTACTTC. Residues: CASSLILETQYF. The whole variable domain, remainder taken from reference TRBV7-8 and TRBJ2-5, is GAGVSQSPRYKVAKRGQDVALRCDPISGHVSLFWYQQALGQGPEFLTYFQNEAQLDKSGLPSDRFFAERPEGSVSTLKIQRTQQEDSAVYLCASSLILETQYFGPGTRLLVL.

This clone was observed a single time. The J gene is TRBJ2-3, the V gene TRBV4-3; no reliable D call. Trimming shortened V by 3 bases and J by 0 bases, and 7 bases separated the two germline ends. The CDR3 is 14 residues long. CDR1 is LGHNA and CDR2 is YSLEER in the germline V gene. DNA for the CDR3: TGCGCCAGCAGCCATTACAGTAGCACAGATACGCAGTATTTT. This gives the protein CASSHYSSTDTQYF.

The chain recombines TRBV5-8 with TRBJ2-5; D is possibly TRBD1 (6 bases). Germline V gives CDR1 SGHTS, CDR2 YDEGEE. The CDR3 length is 14 residues. Trimming took off 4 bases at V and 2 bases at J, with 12 bases between the two ends. In DNA form, the CDR3 reads TGTGCCAGCAGCCGTGGACAGTTTCAAGAGACCCAGTACTTC. It encodes CASSRGQFQETQYF. Full variable domain (outside the CDR3, taken from reference TRBV5-8 and TRBJ2-5): EAGVTQSPTHLIKTRGQQATLRCSPISGHTSVYWYQQALGLGLQFLLWYDEGEERNRGNFPPRFSGRQFPNYSSELNVNALELEDSALYLCASSRGQFQETQYFGPGTRLLVL.

The genes are TRBV19 and TRBJ1-1; possible D gene TRBD1, 5 bases. CDR3 length equals 15 residues. Germline CDR1 and CDR2: LNHDA and SQIVND (reference sequence). The V and J ends lost 6 bases and 0 bases respectively, with 14 bases between them. DNA for the CDR3: TGTGCCAGTAGACTCGGGACGCCTATGAACACTGAAGCTTTCTTT. It codes for CASRLGTPMNTEAFF.

This chain's CDR3 is CASSKAPREGYTF. CDR3 DNA sequence: TGTGCCAGCAGCAAGGCCCCCAGGGAGGGCTACACCTTC. The V call is TRBV14, the J call TRBJ1-2; tentative D call: TRBD1 (5 bases). V lost 5 bases and J 8 bases, leaving 15 bases between the germline ends. The germline V gene has CDR1 SGHDN and CDR2 FVKESK. This CDR3 has 13 residues.

The table lists this clone with a count of one. The V gene is TRBV30, the J gene TRBJ1-4, with a tentative D call TRBD1 (6 bases). Germline CDR1 and CDR2: GTSNPN and SVGIG (reference sequence). Trimming cost V 1 base and J 7 bases, with 13 bases left between them. This CDR3 contains 14 residues. Here the CDR3 reads CAWSGRTAFEKLFF. DNA for the CDR3: TGTGCCTGGAGTGGCCGGACAGCTTTTGAAAAACTGTTTTTT.

The chain combines TRBV14 with TRBJ2-4; TRBD1 matches at 9 bases. CDR1 SGHDN and CDR2 FVKESK come from the germline V gene. The V segment lost 4 bases and the J segment 0 bases; nucleotides outside the gene matches: 7. CDR3 length equals 17 residues. The DNA for the CDR3 is TGTGCCAGCAGCCCAACAGGGGGCCAACTAGCCAAAAACATTCAGTACTTC. Residues: CASSPTGGQLAKNIQYF. Using reference TRBV14 and TRBJ2-4 for the parts outside the CDR3, the full variable domain is EAGVTQFPSHSVIEKGQTVTLRCDPISGHDNLYWYRRVMGKEIKFLLHFVKESKQDESGMPNNRFLAERTGGTYSTLKVQPAELEDSGVYFCASSPTGGQLAKNIQYFGAGTRLSVL.

J is TRBJ2-7 and V is TRBV10-2; TRBD1 matches 7 bases. J lost 1 base, V lost 2 bases, and 5 bases had no gene match. Germline values: CDR1 WSHSY, CDR2 SAAADI. The CDR3 contains 15 residues. The CDR3 DNA reads as TGCGCCAGCAGTGAGCGAGGGGGCAATTCCTACGAGCAGTACTTC. This encodes CASSERGGNSYEQYF.

Turning to this clone: An end of the junction differs from the germline gene, which may be a read error. The chain joins TRBV5-4 to TRBJ2-3; 12 bases align to TRBD1. This CDR3 region has 17 residues. Germline CDR1 and CDR2: SGHNT and YYREEE (reference sequence). CDR3 in DNA: TGTGCCAACAGCTTGGGACCCGGGACAGGGGGCAAAGATACGCAGTATTTT. Residues: CANSLGPGTGGKDTQYF.

The chain joins TRBV7-6 to TRBJ2-7; 7 bases line up with TRBD2. The CDR3 sequence is 14 residues long. The V gene end was trimmed by 4 bases and the J gene end by 5 bases; junction bases not matched to a gene: 8. In germline, CDR1 is SGHVS, CDR2 FNYEAQ. CDR3 residues: CASSSIEGGNEQYF. Written as DNA, the CDR3 is TGTGCCAGCAGCTCCATCGAGGGAGGGAACGAGCAGTACTTC.

V gene TRBV25-1 combines with J gene TRBJ2-5; no firm D call. CDR3 length equals 15 residues. The V end was cut by 0 bases, the J end by 4 bases, with 12 bases between. The germline V gene encodes CDR1 MGHDK and CDR2 SYGVNS. This CDR3 reads CASSEYGRSPETQYF. DNA of the CDR3: TGTGCCAGCAGTGAATATGGCAGGTCCCCAGAGACCCAGTACTTC.

The CDR3 DNA sequence: TGTGCCAGCAGCCACCAGGGGGCAGACAATGAGCAGTTCTTC. Its translation is CASSHQGADNEQFF. This rearrangement joins TRBV6-6 to TRBJ2-1; 8 nucleotides line up with TRBD1. The junction had 6 bases not matched to a gene; V was cut back by 6 bases and J by 5 bases. This CDR3 comprises 14 residues. Looked up from germline, CDR1 is MNHNY and CDR2 is SVGAGI (reference sequence).

On this clone itself: Distinct nucleotide sequences in the sample also encode this CDR3. The CDR3 reads CASSRDSLLYEQYF. CDR3 DNA: TGTGCCAGCAGTCGGGACAGCCTATTATACGAGCAGTACTTC. J is TRBJ2-7 and V is TRBV28, with TRBD1 matching 7 bases. In germline, CDR1 is MDHEN, CDR2 SYDVKM. With 5 bases clipped from V and 4 bases from J, the junction kept 8 bases outside the gene matches. This CDR3 has 14 residues.

The chain has TRBV7-8 and TRBJ1-2; D might be TRBD1 (6 bases). The germline V and J ends were trimmed by 2 bases and 7 bases, with 23 bases remaining between them. CDR3 length: 17 amino acids. CDR1 is SGHVS, CDR2 FQNEAQ, per germline. The CDR3 DNA follows: TGTGCCAGCAGCTTATTTATGGGGGCCGTACCTTTCGGTGGCTACACCTTC. Translation gives CASSLFMGAVPFGGYTF.

The J gene is TRBJ2-7, the V gene TRBV6-5, with 10 bases identical to TRBD2. The CDR3 runs to 15 residues. Germline CDR1 and CDR2: MNHEY and SVGAGI. V trimming: 5 bases; J trimming: 1 base; junction bases outside the gene matches: 5. Written as DNA, the CDR3 is TGTGCCAGCAGTGTTGGGACTAGCGTGTCCTACGAGCAGTACTTC. Its protein is CASSVGTSVSYEQYF.

This clone came up once. The chain links TRBV6-1 to TRBJ2-6; tentatively, D is TRBD1 (5 bases). This CDR3 region has 15 residues. The germline V and J ends were trimmed by 5 bases and 4 bases, with 12 bases remaining between them. Germline lookup yields CDR1 MNHNS and CDR2 SASEGT. This CDR3 reads CASSSLGAGANVLTF. CDR3 nucleotide sequence: TGTGCCAGCAGTTCGTTAGGGGCCGGGGCCAACGTCCTGACTTTC.

The chain couples TRBV11-2 to TRBJ1-1; the D is unclear. Trimming pared 3 bases from V and 3 bases from J, leaving 8 bases between. Germline CDR1 and CDR2: SGHAT and FQNNGV. CDR3 length: 13 residues. The CDR3 DNA reads as TGTGCCAGCAGCTTCGGGTTTGACACTGAAGCTTTCTTT. Translating gives CASSFGFDTEAFF.

This clone turned up a few times. The chain recombines TRBV25-1 with TRBJ2-1, with 8 nucleotides matching TRBD1. Trimming removed 5 bases from V and 7 bases from J; junction bases left unmatched: 13. Germline-derived CDR1 and CDR2 are MGHDK and SYGVNS. This CDR3 is 16 amino acids long. The CDR3 reads CASSKLTGDLFNEQFF. The CDR3 nucleotides read TGTGCCAGCAGTAAGCTGACAGGGGATCTTTTTAATGAGCAGTTCTTC. The complete variable domain, with remaining parts taken from reference TRBV25-1 and TRBJ2-1, reads EADIYQTPRYLVIGTGKKITLECSQTMGHDKMYWYQQDPGMELHLIHYSYGVNSTEKGDLSSESTVSRIRTEHFPLTLESARPSHTSQYLCASSKLTGDLFNEQFFGPGTRLTVL.

The chain recombines TRBV11-1 with TRBJ2-7; D tentatively reads TRBD1 or TRBD2 (5 bases each). The V and J ends lost 5 bases and 0 bases respectively, with 11 bases between them. The CDR3 spans 14 residues. The germline V gene has CDR1 SGHAT and CDR2 FQDESV (reference sequence). The CDR3 is CASSGGGVSYEQYF. DNA for the CDR3: TGTGCCAGCAGCGGGGGTGGGGTCTCCTACGAGCAGTACTTC.

This clone showed up just a few times. The chain uses TRBV6-4 and TRBJ1-6, with 9 bases matching TRBD1. V shed 0 bases and J 7 bases; nucleotides not matched to a gene: 1. Germline assignment: CDR1 MRHNA and CDR2 SNTAGT. The CDR3 sequence is 15 residues long. This chain's CDR3 is CASSDSGTGNSPLHF. The CDR3 DNA sequence: TGTGCCAGCAGTGACTCCGGGACAGGGAATTCACCCCTCCACTTT.

The chain joins TRBV5-1 to TRBJ2-7; 8 bases map to TRBD2. CDR3 size: 18 residues. CDR1 is SGHRS, CDR2 YFSETQ, per germline. Unmatched junction bases numbered 19, after V lost 4 bases and J lost 4 bases. CDR3 DNA: TGCGCCAGCAGCCACGAACTCCGACGTAGCGGGAAAGGTTACGAGCAGTACTTC. Protein product: CASSHELRRSGKGYEQYF. Variable domain in full (rest from reference TRBV5-1 and TRBJ2-7): KAGVTQTPRYLIKTRGQQVTLSCSPISGHRSVSWYQQTPGQGLQFLFEYFSETQRNKGNFPGRFSGRQFSNSRSEMNVSTLELGDSALYLCASSHELRRSGKGYEQYFGPGTRLTVT.

The gene calls are TRBV30 and TRBJ2-4; the D is unclear. Trimming pared 0 bases from V and 3 bases from J, leaving 6 bases between. From germline, CDR1 is GTSNPN and CDR2 SVGIG (reference sequence). The length of the CDR3 is 13 residues. CDR3 in amino acids: CAWSVDRKNIQYF. DNA of the CDR3: TGTGCCTGGAGTGTGGACCGCAAAAACATTCAGTACTTC.

In DNA form, the CDR3 reads TGTGCCAGCTCTCGCGAGCGGTTCTACGGCTACACCTTC. It translates to CASSRERFYGYTF. The rearrangement uses TRBV18 and TRBJ1-2; D is unclear. V was shortened by 6 bases and J by 8 bases, with 16 bases between the two germline ends. The germline V gene encodes CDR1 KGHSH and CDR2 LQKENI. CDR3 length equals 13 residues.

Here the CDR3 reads CASSHGDGQETQYF. CDR3 DNA sequence: TGTGCCAGCAGCCATGGGGACGGGCAAGAGACCCAGTACTTC. This rearrangement joins TRBV16 to TRBJ2-5; D might be TRBD1 or TRBD2, each matching 5 bases. V was shortened by 3 bases and J by 2 bases, with 10 bases between the two germline ends. The CDR3 has 14 residues. Germline lookup yields CDR1 KGHSY and CDR2 FQNENV. Together with reference TRBV16 and TRBJ2-5, the CDR3 gives the full variable domain: GEEVAQTPKHLVRGEGQKAKLYCAPIKGHSYVFWYQQVLKNEFKFLISFQNENVFDETGMPKERFSAKCLPNSPCSLEIQATKLEDSAVYFCASSHGDGQETQYFGPGTRLLVL.

V gene TRBV7-9 combines with J gene TRBJ2-3; 8 positions match TRBD2. The CDR3 has 17 amino acids. Germline values: CDR1 SEHNR, CDR2 FQNEAQ (reference sequence). V lost 3 bases to trimming and J lost 0 bases; unmatched junction nucleotides: 8. For the CDR3, the DNA is TGTGCCAGCAGCTTTTATAGCGGGGCTTCTAGCACAGATACGCAGTATTTT. Protein product: CASSFYSGASSTDTQYF.

The chain has TRBV29-1 and TRBJ2-7; 9 nucleotides align to TRBD1. Germline CDR1 reads SQVTM; CDR2 reads ANQGSEA. This CDR3 has 12 amino acids. Trimming took 4 bases from V and 4 from J; bases not matched to a gene: 2. CDR3 nucleotide sequence: TGCAGCGTTGTTGGACAGGGGTACGAGCAGTACTTC. This encodes CSVVGQGYEQYF.